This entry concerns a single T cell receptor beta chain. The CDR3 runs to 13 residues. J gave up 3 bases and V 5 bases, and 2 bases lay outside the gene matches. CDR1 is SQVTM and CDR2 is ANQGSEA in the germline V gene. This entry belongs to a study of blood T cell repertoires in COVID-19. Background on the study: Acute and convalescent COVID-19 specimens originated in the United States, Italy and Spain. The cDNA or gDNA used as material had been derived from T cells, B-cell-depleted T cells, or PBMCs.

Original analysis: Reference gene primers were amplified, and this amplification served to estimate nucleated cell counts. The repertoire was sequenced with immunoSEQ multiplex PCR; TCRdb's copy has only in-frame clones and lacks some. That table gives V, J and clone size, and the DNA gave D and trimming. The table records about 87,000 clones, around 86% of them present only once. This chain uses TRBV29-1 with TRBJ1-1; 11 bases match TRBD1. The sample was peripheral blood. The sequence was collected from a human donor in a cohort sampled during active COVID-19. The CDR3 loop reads CSVRGQGDTEAFF. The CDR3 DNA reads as TGCAGCGTTAGGGGACAGGGGGACACTGAAGCTTTCTTT.